The sequence of this TCR beta chain was determined in a study of T cell repertoires in cytomegalovirus infection. Study-level information: Both CMV infection and a matching HLA type were indicated by public TCR beta signatures.

One entry per CDR3 protein results from TCRdb running MiXCR on the reads. The sample records 200,000 to 300,000 distinct CDR3 sequences, approximately 10% being singletons. Study results and caveats: Summed public TCR beta family frequency identified CMV carriers bearing the relevant HLA. Dominant in the ex vivo response were TCR beta clonotypes restricted by HLA-C and specific for CMV.

About this clonotype: Its antigen is still unknown. Possible read error: a much larger clone is one base away.

This CDR3 spans 14 amino acids. The germline V and J ends were trimmed by 5 bases and 5 bases, with 15 bases remaining between them. CDR1 is SEHNR and CDR2 is FQNEAQ in the germline V gene (reference sequence). The chain couples TRBV7-9 to TRBJ2-5; D remains unclear. This clonotype was sampled from a human donor in good health (CMV status not recorded). Some clones in this sample may be carry-over from other donors' samples. The sample comprised PBMCs. DNA of the CDR3: TGTGCCAGCAGCCTCACTGACAAGAGGGAGACCCAGTACTTC. This codes for CASSLTDKRETQYF.